The 18 T cell receptor beta chains below come from one sample, sequenced in a study of blood T cell repertoires in COVID-19. Produced via immunoSEQ multiplex PCR; TCRdb's table is partial and in-frame only. Counted here are 200,000 to 300,000 clones, approximately 83% occurring once; the ten biggest clones make up around 3.3%. The sequenced material came from PBMCs or T cells enriched from blood (not recorded which). The source is a woman aged 40 to 50 with acute COVID-19.

The chain carries TRBV28 and TRBJ1-2; D perhaps matches TRBD1 (5 bases). Germline V gives CDR1 MDHEN, CDR2 SYDVKM. V was cut by 3 bases and J by 0 bases, with 11 bases left in between. The CDR3 is 15 residues long. The CDR3 region is CASSFPTDTNYGYTF. The CDR3, as DNA: TGTGCCAGCAGTTTTCCGACGGACACTAACTATGGCTACACCTTC.

The chain is built from TRBV19 and TRBJ2-6; 8 bases agree with TRBD1. This CDR3 region has 16 residues. In germline, CDR1 is LNHDA, CDR2 SQIVND (reference sequence). V lost 7 bases, J lost 3 bases, and 8 bases stayed unmatched. In DNA, the CDR3 is TGTGCCAGTACAGGACAGGGATGGTATGGGGCCAACGTCCTGACTTTC. Translation: CASTGQGWYGANVLTF.

The chain employs TRBV11-3 and TRBJ2-1; 11 nucleotides line up with TRBD1. V dropped 7 bases and J dropped 6; count of bases not matched to a gene: 8. Germline CDR1 SGHNT, CDR2 YENEEA. The CDR3 spans 15 residues. The CDR3 nucleotides are TGTGCCAGCACCCGCCGGGACAGGGGGTCCAATGAGCAGTTCTTC. It translates to CASTRRDRGSNEQFF.

The chain carries TRBV6-5 and TRBJ2-7, with a possible D match to TRBD1 (5 bases). Germline assignment: CDR1 MNHEY and CDR2 SVGAGI. Between the trimmed V and J ends, which lost 7 bases and 12 bases, there was a span of 16 bases. The CDR3 has 11 amino acids. The CDR3 DNA sequence: TGTGCCAGCACTCGAAGGACAACCCTGTACTTC. Translating gives CASTRRTTLYF.

The chain links TRBV11-2 to TRBJ2-2, with TRBD2 matching over 8 bases. From germline, CDR1 is SGHAT and CDR2 FQNNGV. This CDR3 contains 17 residues. The V segment lost 5 bases and the J segment 1 base; nucleotides outside the gene matches: 9. CDR3 sequence: CASSPLAGKKNTGELFF. CDR3 DNA sequence: TGTGCCAGCAGCCCGCTAGCGGGCAAAAAGAACACCGGGGAGCTGTTTTTT.

This clone was detected only once. This chain links TRBV10-3 with TRBJ2-4, with 12 bases lining up with TRBD1. The V gene's germline CDR1 is ENHRY and CDR2 SYGVKD. Germline trimming cut 10 bases from V and 6 bases from J; bases unmatched to any gene: 13. The CDR3 extends over 16 amino acids. The CDR3 DNA follows: TGTGCCACATCCCCGGGACAGGGGGCGGGTACAAACATTCAGTACTTC. It encodes CATSPGQGAGTNIQYF.

The chain joins TRBV9 to TRBJ1-1; no firm D call. V shed 4 bases and J shed 5 bases, with 9 bases lying between them. Germline V gives CDR1 SGDLS, CDR2 YYNGEE. CDR3 size: 12 residues. CDR3 amino acids: CASSSRGTEAFF. CDR3 nucleotides: TGTGCCAGCAGCTCCCGGGGTACTGAAGCTTTCTTT. Based on the CDR3 plus reference TRBV9 and TRBJ1-1, the full variable domain is DSGVTQTPKHLITATGQRVTLRCSPRSGDLSVYWYQQSLDQGLQFLIQYYNGEERAKGNILERFSAQQFPDLHSELNLSSLELGDSALYFCASSSRGTEAFFGQGTRLTVV.

This clone was found many times. This CDR3 is also generated by other DNA sequences in the sample. J is TRBJ2-3 and V is TRBV7-8; 8 bases map to TRBD2. Looked up from germline, CDR1 is SGHVS and CDR2 is FQNEAQ. V lost 1 base, J lost 3 bases, and 6 bases stayed unmatched. There are 16 residues in the CDR3. The CDR3 region has the DNA TGTGCCAGCAGCTTAGTCACGGGAGGGCCGACAGATACGCAGTATTTT. Translating it yields CASSLVTGGPTDTQYF.

The chain employs TRBV25-1 and TRBJ1-3, with D perhaps TRBD1 (6 bases). There are 14 residues in the CDR3. Germline CDR1 is MGHDK and CDR2 is SYGVNS. V was pared by 7 bases and J by 4 bases, with 14 bases between. CDR3 residues: CASTEGTIGNTIYF. CDR3 nucleotide sequence: TGTGCCAGCACCGAAGGGACAATCGGAAACACCATATATTTT. Using reference TRBV25-1 and TRBJ1-3 for the parts outside the CDR3, the full variable domain is EADIYQTPRYLVIGTGKKITLECSQTMGHDKMYWYQQDPGMELHLIHYSYGVNSTEKGDLSSESTVSRIRTEHFPLTLESARPSHTSQYLCASTEGTIGNTIYFGEGSWLTVV.

This rearrangement joins TRBV6-5 to TRBJ2-1; TRBD2 matches at 9 bases. Germline CDR1 is MNHEY and CDR2 is SVGAGI. This CDR3 contains 14 residues. The ends lost 5 bases at V and 7 bases at J; junction bases unmatched: 6. CDR3: CASSIAGVQNEQFF. The CDR3 DNA follows: TGTGCCAGCAGTATAGCGGGAGTTCAAAATGAGCAGTTCTTC.

The genes are TRBV9 and TRBJ2-1; maybe TRBD2 (6 bases). V was shortened by 3 bases and J by 6 bases, with 13 bases between the two germline ends. Germline V CDR1 and CDR2: SGDLS, YYNGEE. This CDR3 is 14 amino acids long. CDR3 sequence: CASSAGGGLNEQFF. The CDR3 bases are TGTGCCAGCAGCGCAGGTGGGGGACTCAATGAGCAGTTCTTC.

With regard to this clone: Its ends do not fully match the called genes, so a read error is possible. The chain carries TRBV19 and TRBJ2-7; 9 bases are a match to TRBD2. The CDR3 length is 12 residues. CDR1 is LNHDA and CDR2 is SQIVND in the germline V gene (reference sequence). The CDR3: CASSSGSYEQYF. The CDR3 region has the DNA TGTGCCAGCAGTAGCGGGAGCTACGAGCAGTACTTC. Drawing the rest from reference TRBV19 and TRBJ2-7, the complete variable domain is DGGITQSPKYLFRKEGQNVTLSCEQNLNHDAMYWYRQDPGQGLRLIYYSQIVNDFQKGDIAEGYSVSREKKESFPLTVTSAQKNPTAFYLCASSSGSYEQYFGPGTRLTVT.

The chain links TRBV7-9 to TRBJ1-2, with D possibly TRBD1 on 6 matching bases. With 5 bases removed from V and 7 bases from J, the gap between germline ends came to 17 bases. Germline V gene data show CDR1 as SEHNR and CDR2 as FQNEAQ (reference sequence). The CDR3 runs to 14 residues. In DNA, the CDR3 is TGTGCCAGCAGCCCTTCGGGGGGCTTCTCTGGCTACACCTTC. Amino acids: CASSPSGGFSGYTF.

This clone was detected once. The rearrangement links TRBV7-9 to TRBJ2-3; TRBD2 is a possible D gene (5 bases). CDR1 and CDR2 (germline): SEHNR, FQNEAQ (reference sequence). The CDR3 has 12 amino acids. V lost 3 bases and J 11 bases, leaving 12 bases between the germline ends. CDR3 amino acids: CASSLGAGMQYF. The CDR3 nucleotides are TGTGCCAGCAGCTTGGGAGCCGGGATGCAGTATTTT.

The V call is TRBV5-4, the J call TRBJ2-5, with D hard to call. The CDR3 covers 14 residues. Trimming pared 4 bases from V and 1 base from J, leaving 11 bases between. Germline V gives CDR1 SGHNT, CDR2 YYREEE (reference sequence). The CDR3, as DNA: TGTGCCAGCAGCGCCGCGGCGTTCCAAGAGACCCAGTACTTC. Translation gives CASSAAAFQETQYF.

The J gene is TRBJ1-2, the V gene TRBV7-8, with D possibly being TRBD1 (6 bases). The germline gives CDR1 SGHVS, CDR2 FQNEAQ. Trimming took 1 base from V and 8 from J, leaving 14 bases between them. This CDR3 has 14 amino acids. The CDR3 DNA is TGTGCCAGCAGCTTAGACGTACAGGGTGGGGGCTACACCTTC. Amino acids: CASSLDVQGGGYTF.

V and J are TRBV13 and TRBJ2-1, with a weak D call TRBD1 (6 bases). Germline V gene lookup returns CDR1 PRHDT and CDR2 FYEKMQ (reference sequence). Trimming shortened V by 4 bases and J by 6 bases, and 13 bases separated the two germline ends. This CDR3 has 14 residues. The CDR3 protein is CASSSQGSGNEQFF. CDR3 DNA sequence: TGTGCCAGCAGCTCCCAGGGGTCAGGCAATGAGCAGTTCTTC. Full variable domain (rest looked up from reference TRBV13 and TRBJ2-1): AAGVIQSPRHLIKEKRETATLKCYPIPRHDTVYWYQQGPGQDPQFLISFYEKMQSDKGSIPDRFSAQQFSDYHSELNMSSLELGDSALYFCASSSQGSGNEQFFGPGTRLTVL.

This sequence joins TRBV19 and TRBJ1-4; D perhaps matches TRBD1 (5 bases). The CDR3 is 14 residues long. Germline V lookup: CDR1 LNHDA, CDR2 SQIVND (reference sequence). With 3 bases removed from V and 8 bases from J, the gap between germline ends came to 13 bases. The CDR3 coding sequence is TGTGCCAGTAGTATGGTCGGGACTTGGGAAAAACTGTTTTTT. Encoded protein: CASSMVGTWEKLFF.